These 23 T cell receptor beta chains were all obtained from the same sample, sequenced in a study of cytomegalovirus exposure and HLA in healthy donors. Amplification used 60 Vbeta primers and 13 Jbeta primers. Libraries were prepared by immunoSEQ multiplex PCR; TCRdb keeps only in-frame clonotypes and omits some of them. This sample has some 150,000 clones, with 78% found just once. The sequencing input was PBMCs. The source of these receptors is a male donor in good health and CMV-seronegative.

The sample holds one count of this clone. The chain is built from TRBV9 and TRBJ2-1; 7 bases map to TRBD2. Germline V gives CDR1 SGDLS, CDR2 YYNGEE. The CDR3 is 13 residues long. Trimming removed 10 bases from V and 3 bases from J; junction bases left unmatched: 7. CDR3 sequence reads: CAQGGSVYNEQFF. The CDR3 region has the DNA TGTGCCCAGGGCGGGAGCGTCTACAATGAGCAGTTCTTC. Using reference TRBV9 and TRBJ2-1 for the parts outside the CDR3, the full variable domain is DSGVTQTPKHLITATGQRVTLRCSPRSGDLSVYWYQQSLDQGLQFLIQYYNGEERAKGNILERFSAQQFPDLHSELNLSSLELGDSALYFCAQGGSVYNEQFFGPGTRLTVL.

V and J are TRBV7-9 and TRBJ1-1, with 8 bases matching TRBD1. The CDR3 is made up of 16 amino acids. With V trimmed by 2 bases and J by 5 bases, 10 bases remained unmatched. Germline lookup yields CDR1 SEHNR and CDR2 FQNEAQ (reference sequence). CDR3 DNA sequence: TGTGCCAGCAGCTTACGCCCTCCGGACAGGGAGACTGAAGCTTTCTTT. Amino acids: CASSLRPPDRETEAFF.

A single count supports this clone. The chain couples TRBV9 to TRBJ2-1; 7 bases are a match to TRBD1. Germline CDR1 SGDLS, CDR2 YYNGEE. The CDR3 runs 14 residues. Trimming cost V 8 bases and J 4 bases; bases outside gene matches: 9. Written as DNA, the CDR3 is TGTGCCAGTGAGCGTGGGGACAGTTACAATGAGCAGTTCTTC. Its translation is CASERGDSYNEQFF.

The J gene is TRBJ1-2, the V gene TRBV30; D remains unclear. V was cut by 4 bases and J by 8 bases, with 17 bases left in between. Germline assignment: CDR1 GTSNPN and CDR2 SVGIG (reference sequence). The CDR3 spans 13 residues. CDR3 DNA: TGTGCCTGGAACCTAGAGGACCGGGGAGGCTACACCTTC. Translating it yields CAWNLEDRGGYTF.

The V call is TRBV9, the J call TRBJ2-5; TRBD2 matches at 7 bases. CDR1 is SGDLS, CDR2 YYNGEE, per germline. The V and J ends lost 0 bases and 5 bases, in that order; junction bases with no gene match: 10. CDR3 size: 16 residues. The CDR3 protein is CASSVDVSTSWETQYF. DNA for the CDR3: TGTGCCAGCAGCGTAGACGTATCGACTAGCTGGGAGACCCAGTACTTC.

This clone has just a few counts. The chain couples TRBV2 to TRBJ1-3; D is uncertain. The CDR3 contains 14 residues. Per the germline V gene, CDR1 is SNHLY and CDR2 is FYNNEI. V lost 3 bases and J 4 bases, leaving 10 bases between the germline ends. The CDR3 is CASSEPRSGNTIYF. The CDR3, as DNA: TGTGCCAGCAGTGAGCCCAGGTCGGGAAACACCATATATTTT. The variable domain in full, with the rest retrieved from reference TRBV2 and TRBJ1-3, is EPEVTQTPSHQVTQMGQEVILRCVPISNHLYFYWYRQILGQKVEFLVSFYNNEISEKSEIFDDQFSVERPDGSNFTLKIRSTKLEDSAMYFCASSEPRSGNTIYFGEGSWLTVV.

This clone came up a few times. J is TRBJ1-3 and V is TRBV6-6; possible D gene TRBD1, 6 bases. CDR3 length: 14 amino acids. CDR1 is MNHNY and CDR2 is SVGAGI in the germline V gene (reference sequence). V was clipped by 7 bases and J by 0 bases, with 10 bases between them. The CDR3 reads CASTLGGSGNTIYF. The CDR3 coding sequence is TGTGCCAGCACCCTAGGGGGCTCTGGAAACACCATATATTTT.

The rearrangement links TRBV7-8 to TRBJ1-2, with unresolved D. Germline V gene data show CDR1 as SGHVS and CDR2 as FQNEAQ. The CDR3 loop spans 15 amino acids. V was pared by 1 base and J by 4 bases, with 13 bases between. Here the CDR3 reads CASSLVRYSSYGYTF. CDR3 nucleotide sequence: TGTGCCAGCAGCTTAGTTCGCTACAGCTCCTATGGCTACACCTTC. The entire variable domain, with the rest obtained from reference TRBV7-8 and TRBJ1-2, is as follows: GAGVSQSPRYKVAKRGQDVALRCDPISGHVSLFWYQQALGQGPEFLTYFQNEAQLDKSGLPSDRFFAERPEGSVSTLKIQRTQQEDSAVYLCASSLVRYSSYGYTFGSGTRLTVV.

V is TRBV10-3 and J is TRBJ1-1, with a tentative D call TRBD1 (6 bases). Trimming removed 6 bases from V and 1 base from J, with 18 bases in between. This CDR3 contains 16 residues. Germline loops: CDR1 ENHRY, CDR2 SYGVKD. CDR3 DNA sequence: TGTGCCATCAGGGGTCCCCTCCGACAGGAGAACACTGAAGCTTTCTTT. Protein product: CAIRGPLRQENTEAFF.

This clone has just one count. The gene calls are TRBV25-1 and TRBJ1-2, with D perhaps TRBD1 (5 bases). The length of the CDR3 is 18 residues. The germline gives CDR1 MGHDK, CDR2 SYGVNS. With 8 bases removed from V and 4 bases from J, the gap between germline ends came to 29 bases. Here the CDR3 DNA reads TGTGCCAGCGCCCTGAGAGGTCTGGGGGAGGGTGCCATCTATGGCTACACCTTC. Translated, it gives CASALRGLGEGAIYGYTF.

This clone was found once. The chain couples TRBV6-5 to TRBJ2-5; TRBD1 matches at 7 bases. The CDR3 loop spans 15 amino acids. The germline gives CDR1 MNHEY, CDR2 SVGAGI. Trimming took 6 bases from V and 9 from J; bases not matched to a gene: 16. The chain's CDR3 is CASRFSGTDVRAQYF. CDR3 bases: TGTGCCAGCAGATTCTCCGGGACAGACGTCAGGGCCCAGTACTTC.

The chain employs TRBV19 and TRBJ1-5; TRBD1 agrees at 7 bases. The CDR3 spans 18 residues. The germline V gene has CDR1 LNHDA and CDR2 SQIVND (reference sequence). With 6 bases clipped from V and 5 bases from J, the junction kept 19 bases outside the gene matches. DNA of the CDR3: TGTGCCAGTAGCCTCGCTAATGACAGGGTAGGTGGGGATCAGCCCCAGCATTTT. This gives the protein CASSLANDRVGGDQPQHF.

This clone appeared a single time. The gene calls are TRBV30 and TRBJ1-4; D is unclear. CDR1 is GTSNPN, CDR2 SVGIG, per germline (reference sequence). There are 14 residues in the CDR3. V was trimmed by 3 bases and J by 0 bases, leaving 8 bases between them. CDR3 nucleotide sequence: TGTGCCTGGAGAAACGAGGCAACTAATGAAAAACTGTTTTTT. Residues: CAWRNEATNEKLFF.

The rearrangement joins TRBV19 to TRBJ1-3; D may be TRBD1 (6 bases). The CDR3 loop spans 15 amino acids. Germline assignment: CDR1 LNHDA and CDR2 SQIVND (reference sequence). The V end was cut by 0 bases, the J end by 3 bases, with 9 bases between. The CDR3 reads CASSIEGAVGNTIYF. CDR3 in DNA: TGTGCCAGTAGTATAGAGGGGGCGGTTGGAAACACCATATATTTT.

As to this clone: One end of the junction fails to match germline, which may point to a read error. This chain connects TRBV7-9 to TRBJ2-7; the D gene is possibly TRBD1 (5 bases). The CDR3 spans 15 residues. Germline CDR1 reads SEHNR; CDR2 reads FQNEAQ (reference sequence). CDR3 nucleotide sequence: TGTTCCAGCAGCTTAGCTGCGGACATGGCGGTCGAGCAGTACTTC. Protein product: CSSSLAADMAVEQYF.

The chain is built from TRBV5-6 and TRBJ1-5; 10 bases fit TRBD1. With V trimmed by 3 bases and J by 5 bases, 8 bases remained unmatched. Germline-derived CDR1 and CDR2 are SGHDT and YYEEEE. The CDR3 loop spans 16 amino acids. In DNA form, the CDR3 reads TGTGCCAGCAGCTCTCGGGACAGGGGAAGTTATCAGCCCCAGCATTTT. Its translation: CASSSRDRGSYQPQHF. Filled out from reference TRBV5-6 and TRBJ1-5, the complete variable domain reads DAGVTQSPTHLIKTRGQQVTLRCSPKSGHDTVSWYQQALGQGPQFIFQYYEEEERQRGNFPDRFSGHQFPNYSSELNVNALLLGDSALYLCASSSRDRGSYQPQHFGDGTRLSIL.

The chain recombines TRBV14 with TRBJ2-1; a possible D gene is TRBD2 (5 bases). V was shortened by 4 bases and J by 0 bases, with 16 bases between the two germline ends. The CDR3 runs to 17 residues. Germline values: CDR1 SGHDN, CDR2 FVKESK. CDR3 sequence: CASSPFGSTYSYNEQFF. The CDR3 bases are TGTGCCAGCAGCCCGTTTGGGAGTACCTACTCCTACAATGAGCAGTTCTTC. Full variable domain (rest looked up from reference TRBV14 and TRBJ2-1): EAGVTQFPSHSVIEKGQTVTLRCDPISGHDNLYWYRRVMGKEIKFLLHFVKESKQDESGMPNNRFLAERTGGTYSTLKVQPAELEDSGVYFCASSPFGSTYSYNEQFFGPGTRLTVL.

The chain has TRBV4-3 and TRBJ1-3; D not resolved. The CDR3 extends over 16 amino acids. Germline V gene data show CDR1 as LGHNA and CDR2 as YSLEER. The germline V and J ends were trimmed by 0 bases and 3 bases, with 12 bases remaining between them. The CDR3 here is CASSQDVGGFGNTIYF. The DNA for the CDR3 is TGCGCCAGCAGCCAAGATGTCGGCGGTTTTGGAAACACCATATATTTT.

The CDR3 reads CASRRWSFGEQYF. DNA of the CDR3: TGTGCCTCACGGAGATGGTCTTTCGGAGAGCAGTACTTC. This chain joins TRBV6-1 and TRBJ2-7, with D uncertain. CDR3 length: 13 amino acids. The germline V gene has CDR1 MNHNS and CDR2 SASEGT. V was pared by 11 bases and J by 7 bases, with 21 bases between.

This clone has only a few counts. This sequence joins TRBV9 and TRBJ1-3; D might be TRBD1 (6 bases). Per the germline V gene, CDR1 is SGDLS and CDR2 is YYNGEE. Trimming cost V 3 bases and J 0 bases, with 10 bases left between them. The CDR3 has 15 residues. The CDR3 reads CASSARDISGNTIYF. The CDR3 nucleotides read TGTGCCAGCAGCGCCCGGGACATCTCTGGAAACACCATATATTTT.

V gene TRBV11-2 combines with J gene TRBJ2-7; D is unresolved. V gave up 3 bases and J gave up 4 bases, with 7 bases separating them. The length of the CDR3 is 12 residues. CDR1 and CDR2 from the germline V gene are SGHAT and FQNNGV. CDR3 protein: CASSFSLYEQYF. The CDR3 nucleotides read TGTGCCAGCAGCTTCTCTTTATACGAGCAGTACTTC.

This clone was recorded once. This chain uses TRBV5-1 with TRBJ2-5; 9 bases line up with TRBD1. Unmatched junction bases numbered 7, after V lost 5 bases and J lost 5 bases. CDR3 size: 14 residues. Germline assignment: CDR1 SGHRS and CDR2 YFSETQ. CDR3 sequence reads: CASSQGQGRETQYF. In DNA, the CDR3 is TGCGCCAGCAGTCAGGGACAGGGACGGGAGACCCAGTACTTC.

The chain couples TRBV2 to TRBJ2-4; D unresolved. Per the germline V gene, CDR1 is SNHLY and CDR2 is FYNNEI. The V and J ends lost 2 bases and 1 base respectively, with 9 bases between them. The CDR3 has 15 residues. The CDR3, as DNA: TGTGCCAGCAGTGAACGGGTTCAGGCCAAAAACATTCAGTACTTC. Translating gives CASSERVQAKNIQYF.